This TCR beta chain was obtained from a study of T cell responses to AZD1222 COVID-19 vaccine. Germline CDR1 is SEHNR and CDR2 is FQNEAQ (reference sequence). The ends were cut back, 2 bases at V and 4 bases at J, with 8 bases in the middle. The CDR3 totals 13 residues. Assay used: immunoSEQ multiplex PCR; TCRdb lists only in-frame clones, some missing. This repertoire shows over 95,000 clones, 88% found once; its top ten account for approximately 15%. The TCR was taken from an adult who received the AZD1222 COVID-19 vaccine. The chain combines TRBV7-9 with TRBJ2-5, with a weak D call TRBD2 (5 bases). The sample was peripheral blood, taken 28 days after the second AZD1222 dose. The CDR3 nucleotides are TGTGCCAGCAGCTTACTAGCCGGAGAGACCCAGTACTTC. This codes for CASSLLAGETQYF.